Each of the 16 T cell receptor beta chains below was sequenced from the same sample in a study of blood T cells in healthy people across ages. PCR was performed a second time for about 7 to 12 cycles using a sample-barcoded 5' primer and a J-beta primer mix. TCRdb re-derived calls from the 5' RACE reads in MiXCR, one entry per CDR3 protein. The data contain roughly 830,000 distinct CDR3 sequences, around 62% of them singletons. Material for sequencing was blood. Source of these receptors: a man younger than 40 in good health.

The chain links TRBV6-5 to TRBJ2-4, with 7 bases fitting TRBD1. Germline V lookup: CDR1 MNHEY, CDR2 SVGAGI. The CDR3 covers 13 residues. Germline trimming cut 7 bases from V and 7 bases from J; bases unmatched to any gene: 7. CDR3: CASITDRLNIQYF. The CDR3 DNA sequence: TGTGCCAGCATCACGGACAGGCTCAACATTCAGTACTTC.

J is TRBJ1-2 and V is TRBV20-1; D ambiguous. Germline V CDR1 and CDR2: DFQATT, SNEGSKA (reference sequence). The V end was cut by 0 bases, the J end by 4 bases, with 12 bases between. The CDR3 sequence is 14 residues long. The CDR3 here is CSARDPGFGYGYTF. The CDR3 coding sequence is TGCAGTGCTAGAGATCCCGGTTTCGGCTATGGCTACACCTTC.

This clonotype was seen only a few times. V gene TRBV6-2 or TRBV6-3 combines with J gene TRBJ2-1; 9 bases align to TRBD2. The trim removed 6 bases at V and 4 bases at J, leaving 10 bases unmatched. Germline loops: CDR1 MNHEY, CDR2 SVGEGT. The CDR3 length is 16 residues. CDR3 loop: CASRAGTSNTYNEQFF. The CDR3 coding sequence is TGTGCCAGCAGGGCGGGGACTAGCAATACTTACAATGAGCAGTTCTTC.

The CDR3 protein is CASSSSVGGGNEQFF. The CDR3 coding sequence is TGTGCCAGCAGCTCCTCCGTCGGGGGAGGGAATGAGCAGTTCTTC. The V and J genes are TRBV7-2 and TRBJ2-1, with 7 bases aligning to TRBD2. This CDR3 has 15 residues. The V gene's germline CDR1 is SGHTA and CDR2 FQGNSA. V dropped 4 bases and J dropped 7; count of bases not matched to a gene: 10.

The rearrangement joins TRBV5-1 to TRBJ2-1; D could derive from TRBD1 or TRBD2 (5 bases each). The CDR3 spans 15 residues. Germline V gives CDR1 SGHRS, CDR2 YFSETQ. The V end lost 5 bases, the J end lost 1 base, and 13 bases lay between the germline ends. The CDR3: CASSYPRGSYNEQFF. CDR3 sequence (DNA): TGCGCCAGCAGTTACCCGAGGGGATCCTACAATGAGCAGTTCTTC.

This sequence joins TRBV20-1 and TRBJ2-5, with a tentative D call TRBD1 (6 bases). Near its end, the DNA agrees better with TRBJ2-7, so the J call may be wrong. This CDR3 has 12 residues. Germline V gene data show CDR1 as DFQATT and CDR2 as SNEGSKA (reference sequence). CDR3 loop: CSARQGWYEQYF. The CDR3 DNA follows: TGCAGTGCTAGACAGGGGTGGTACGAGCAGTACTTC.

The sample holds one count of this clonotype. The gene calls are TRBV7-2 and TRBJ2-1, with D possibly TRBD2 on 5 matching bases. CDR3 length: 14 amino acids. The germline CDR1 and CDR2 sequences are SGHTA and FQGNSA. Trimming pared 5 bases from V and 12 bases from J, leaving 20 bases between. The CDR3 sequence is CASSPGMRTDTQFF. Here the CDR3 DNA reads TGTGCCAGCAGCCCCGGGATGCGCACAGATACGCAGTTCTTC.

The CDR3 sequence is CASSDEAQGFAGYTF. CDR3 nucleotides: TGTGCCAGCAGTGATGAGGCACAGGGGTTCGCTGGCTACACCTTC. The chain recombines TRBV2 with TRBJ1-2, with TRBD1 matching over 7 bases. Unmatched junction bases numbered 11, after V lost 3 bases and J lost 7 bases. Germline V CDR1 and CDR2: SNHLY, FYNNEI. This CDR3 contains 15 residues.

V and J are TRBV9 and TRBJ2-1, with 9 bases fitting TRBD2. After removal of 9 bases from V and 10 bases from J, the junction contained 8 bases not matched to a gene. Looked up from germline, CDR1 is SGDLS and CDR2 is YYNGEE. This CDR3 has 12 amino acids. CDR3 residues: CAIGYLAGEQFF. The CDR3 DNA is TGTGCCATTGGGTACCTAGCGGGGGAGCAGTTCTTC.

This clonotype was detected a few times. The J gene is TRBJ2-7, the V gene TRBV20-1, with a weak D call TRBD2 (7 bases). The germline gives CDR1 DFQATT, CDR2 SNEGSKA (reference sequence). V was cut by 7 bases and J by 0 bases, with 13 bases left in between. This CDR3 comprises 13 residues. CDR3 loop: CSVKGGVSYEQYF. The CDR3 DNA sequence: TGCAGTGTCAAGGGGGGGGTCTCCTACGAGCAGTACTTC.

This clonotype came up a few times. The gene calls are TRBV29-1 and TRBJ1-5, with D maybe TRBD1 (5 bases). Trimming shortened V by 6 bases and J by 2 bases, and 14 bases separated the two germline ends. Germline values: CDR1 SQVTM, CDR2 ANQGSEA. This CDR3 has 14 amino acids. The CDR3 DNA follows: TGCAGCGTCTCAAGGGGAGGCGGCAATCAGCCCCAGCATTTT. As protein: CSVSRGGGNQPQHF.

The chain recombines TRBV27 with TRBJ1-5; the D is unclear. Looked up from germline, CDR1 is MNHEY and CDR2 is SMNVEV (reference sequence). Trimming took off 3 bases at V and 2 bases at J, with 14 bases between the two ends. The length of the CDR3 is 16 residues. CDR3 DNA: TGTGCCAGCAGTTTTGGGCCCATCGGCGGCAATCAGCCCCAGCATTTT. This translates into CASSFGPIGGNQPQHF.

The chain links TRBV12-3 or TRBV12-4 to TRBJ1-6; 7 bases are a match to TRBD1. V shed 8 bases and J 2 bases; nucleotides not matched to a gene: 6. CDR3 length: 15 amino acids. The CDR3 spells CASWADRPYNSPLHF. CDR3 nucleotide sequence: TGTGCCAGCTGGGCGGACAGGCCCTATAATTCACCCCTCCACTTT.

Only a few counts were recorded for this clonotype. A junction end diverges from the germline sequence, so it may reflect a read error. This chain links TRBV29-1 with TRBJ2-5; D is unclear. The CDR3 is 11 amino acids. The germline gives CDR1 SQVTM, CDR2 ANQGSEA. CDR3 DNA sequence: TGCAGCGTGGAAGGGTTAGAGACCCAGTACTTC. It specifies CSVEGLETQYF.

The rearrangement links TRBV5-6 to TRBJ1-5, with a possible D match to TRBD1 (6 bases). CDR3 length equals 17 residues. Looked up from germline, CDR1 is SGHDT and CDR2 is YYEEEE. The V and J ends lost 5 bases and 3 bases respectively, with 21 bases between them. CDR3 amino acids: CASSPRGIQEINQPQHF. The CDR3, as DNA: TGTGCCAGCAGTCCGAGGGGGATCCAAGAGATCAATCAGCCCCAGCATTTT.

By share, this clonotype ranks as medium-sized. The chain is built from TRBV5-6 and TRBJ2-7, with D unresolved. CDR1 SGHDT and CDR2 YYEEEE come from the germline V gene. This CDR3 is 12 amino acids long. V lost 4 bases and J 6 bases, leaving 11 bases between the germline ends. Here the CDR3 reads CASSLDFTEQYF. CDR3 nucleotide sequence: TGTGCCAGCAGCCTAGACTTCACCGAGCAGTACTTC.